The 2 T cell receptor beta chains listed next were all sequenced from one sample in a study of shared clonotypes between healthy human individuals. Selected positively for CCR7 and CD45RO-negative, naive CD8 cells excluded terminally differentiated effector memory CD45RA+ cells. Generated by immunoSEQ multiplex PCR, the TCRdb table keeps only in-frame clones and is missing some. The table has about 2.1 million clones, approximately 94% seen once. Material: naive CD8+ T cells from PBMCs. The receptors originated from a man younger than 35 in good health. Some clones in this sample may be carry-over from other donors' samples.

The CDR3 sequence: CASSETGVVDAFF. The CDR3 DNA reads TGTGCCAGCAGTGAGACAGGGGTGGTTGATGCTTTCTTT. This chain connects TRBV28 to TRBJ1-1, with 8 bases aligning to TRBD1. Germline CDR1 is MDHEN and CDR2 is SYDVKM. CDR3 length: 13 residues. The V and J ends lost 5 bases and 11 bases, in that order; junction bases with no gene match: 10.

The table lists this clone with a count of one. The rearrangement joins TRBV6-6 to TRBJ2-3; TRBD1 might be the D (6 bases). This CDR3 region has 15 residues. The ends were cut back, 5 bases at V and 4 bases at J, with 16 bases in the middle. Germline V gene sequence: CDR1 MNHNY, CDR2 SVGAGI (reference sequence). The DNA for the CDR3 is TGTGCCAGCAGTACGATGTATGGGGGCCCAGATACGCAGTATTTT. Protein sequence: CASSTMYGGPDTQYF.